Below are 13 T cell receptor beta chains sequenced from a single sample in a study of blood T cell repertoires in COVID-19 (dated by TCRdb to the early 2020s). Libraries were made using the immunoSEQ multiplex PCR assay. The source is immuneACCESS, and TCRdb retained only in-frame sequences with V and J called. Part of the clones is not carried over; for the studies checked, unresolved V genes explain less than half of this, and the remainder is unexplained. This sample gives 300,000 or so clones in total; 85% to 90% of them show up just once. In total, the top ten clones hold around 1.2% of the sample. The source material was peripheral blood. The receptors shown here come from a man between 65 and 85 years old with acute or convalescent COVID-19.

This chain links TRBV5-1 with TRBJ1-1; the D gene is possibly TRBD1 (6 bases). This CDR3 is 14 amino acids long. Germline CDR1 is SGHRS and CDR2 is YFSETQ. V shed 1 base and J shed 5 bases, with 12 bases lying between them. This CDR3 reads CASSLTGSITEAFF. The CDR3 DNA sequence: TGCGCCAGCAGCTTGACAGGGTCCATAACTGAAGCTTTCTTT.

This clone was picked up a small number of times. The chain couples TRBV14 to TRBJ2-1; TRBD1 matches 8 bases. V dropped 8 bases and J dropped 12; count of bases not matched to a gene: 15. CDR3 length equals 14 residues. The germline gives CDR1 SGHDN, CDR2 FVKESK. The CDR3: CASGPGGQGLSQFF. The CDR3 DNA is TGTGCCAGCGGCCCAGGAGGACAGGGTCTATCGCAGTTCTTC.

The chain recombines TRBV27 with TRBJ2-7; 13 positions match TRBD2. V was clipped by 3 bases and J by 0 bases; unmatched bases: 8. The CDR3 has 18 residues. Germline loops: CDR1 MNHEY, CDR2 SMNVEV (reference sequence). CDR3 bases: TGTGCCAGCAGTTTTGTAGGACTAGCGGGAGCCTCCTCCTACGAGCAGTACTTC. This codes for CASSFVGLAGASSYEQYF.

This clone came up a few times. CDR3 nucleotide sequence: TGTGCCAGCAGCCAAGATCGGGGTAGCGGGGTAGCGAATGAGCAGTTCTTC. The encoded protein is CASSQDRGSGVANEQFF. J is TRBJ2-1 and V is TRBV3-1 (or the pseudogene TRBV3-2); 8 bases align to TRBD2. The CDR3 is made up of 17 amino acids. CDR1 and CDR2 (germline): LGHDT, YNNKEL (reference sequence). V dropped 0 bases and J dropped 7; count of bases not matched to a gene: 11.

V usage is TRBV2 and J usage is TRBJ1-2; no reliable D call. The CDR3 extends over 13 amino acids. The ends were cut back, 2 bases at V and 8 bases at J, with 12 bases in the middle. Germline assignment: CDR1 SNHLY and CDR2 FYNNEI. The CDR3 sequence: CASSETPHSGYTF. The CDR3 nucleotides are TGTGCCAGCAGTGAAACGCCTCATAGCGGCTACACCTTC. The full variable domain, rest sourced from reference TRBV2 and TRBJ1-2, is EPEVTQTPSHQVTQMGQEVILRCVPISNHLYFYWYRQILGQKVEFLVSFYNNEISEKSEIFDDQFSVERPDGSNFTLKIRSTKLEDSAMYFCASSETPHSGYTFGSGTRLTVV.

The CDR3 here is CASSLGEGAQYF. CDR3 DNA sequence: TGCGCCAGCAGCTTGGGAGAAGGGGCGCAGTATTTT. This rearrangement joins TRBV5-1 to TRBJ2-3; TRBD1 might be the D (5 bases). The CDR3 runs to 12 residues. The germline V gene encodes CDR1 SGHRS and CDR2 YFSETQ. Trimming removed 0 bases from V and 10 bases from J, with 9 bases in between. The full variable domain, completed using reference TRBV5-1 and TRBJ2-3, is KAGVTQTPRYLIKTRGQQVTLSCSPISGHRSVSWYQQTPGQGLQFLFEYFSETQRNKGNFPGRFSGRQFSNSRSEMNVSTLELGDSALYLCASSLGEGAQYFGPGTRLTVL.

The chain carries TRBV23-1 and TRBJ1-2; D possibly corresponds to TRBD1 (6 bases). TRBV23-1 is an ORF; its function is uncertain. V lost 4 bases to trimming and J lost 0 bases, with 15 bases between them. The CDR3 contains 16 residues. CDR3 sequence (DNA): TGCGCCAGCAGTCTGAAAGGACAGCTACCTAACTATGGCTACACCTTC. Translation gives CASSLKGQLPNYGYTF.

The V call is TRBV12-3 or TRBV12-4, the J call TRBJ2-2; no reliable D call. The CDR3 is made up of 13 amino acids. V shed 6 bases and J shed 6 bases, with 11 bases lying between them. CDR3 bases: TGTGCCAGCAGCGAGGCTAGAGCCGGGGAGCTGTTTTTT. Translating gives CASSEARAGELFF.

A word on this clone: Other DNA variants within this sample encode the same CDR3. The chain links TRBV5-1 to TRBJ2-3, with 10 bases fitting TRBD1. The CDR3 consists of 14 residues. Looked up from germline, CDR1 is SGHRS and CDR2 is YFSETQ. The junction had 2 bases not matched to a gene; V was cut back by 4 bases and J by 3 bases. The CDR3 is CASSRDRGTDTQYF. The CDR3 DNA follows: TGCGCCAGCAGCCGGGACAGGGGAACAGATACGCAGTATTTT. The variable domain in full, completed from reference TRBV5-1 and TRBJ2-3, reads KAGVTQTPRYLIKTRGQQVTLSCSPISGHRSVSWYQQTPGQGLQFLFEYFSETQRNKGNFPGRFSGRQFSNSRSEMNVSTLELGDSALYLCASSRDRGTDTQYFGPGTRLTVL.

The CDR3 protein is CATSRDAGGGLAKNIQYF. The CDR3 DNA is TGTGCCACCAGCAGAGATGCGGGGGGAGGACTAGCCAAAAACATTCAGTACTTC. The chain uses TRBV15 and TRBJ2-4, with 8 positions matching TRBD2. The germline V gene has CDR1 LNHNV and CDR2 YYDKDF (reference sequence). V shed 0 bases, J shed 0 bases, and the junction held 7 bases outside the gene matches. This CDR3 is 18 amino acids long.

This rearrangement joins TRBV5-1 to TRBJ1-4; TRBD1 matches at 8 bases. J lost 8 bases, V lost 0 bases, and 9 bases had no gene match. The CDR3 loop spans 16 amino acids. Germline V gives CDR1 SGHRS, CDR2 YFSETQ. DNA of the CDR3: TGCGCCAGCAGCTTGGCCCCCCAGGGGGCGGGCGAAAAACTGTTTTTT. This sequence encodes CASSLAPQGAGEKLFF.

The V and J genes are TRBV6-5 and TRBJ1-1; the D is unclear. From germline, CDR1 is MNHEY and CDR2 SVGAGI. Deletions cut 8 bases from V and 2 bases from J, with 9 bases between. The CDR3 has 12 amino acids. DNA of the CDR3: TGTGCCAGCCATCGTACAAACACTGAAGCTTTCTTT. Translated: CASHRTNTEAFF.

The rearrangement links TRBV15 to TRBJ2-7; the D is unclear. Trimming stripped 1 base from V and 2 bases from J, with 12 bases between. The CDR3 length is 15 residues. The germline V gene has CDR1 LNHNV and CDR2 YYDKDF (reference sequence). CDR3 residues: CATSRGSTATYEQYF. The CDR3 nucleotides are TGTGCCACCAGCAGAGGTTCGACTGCCACCTACGAGCAGTACTTC.